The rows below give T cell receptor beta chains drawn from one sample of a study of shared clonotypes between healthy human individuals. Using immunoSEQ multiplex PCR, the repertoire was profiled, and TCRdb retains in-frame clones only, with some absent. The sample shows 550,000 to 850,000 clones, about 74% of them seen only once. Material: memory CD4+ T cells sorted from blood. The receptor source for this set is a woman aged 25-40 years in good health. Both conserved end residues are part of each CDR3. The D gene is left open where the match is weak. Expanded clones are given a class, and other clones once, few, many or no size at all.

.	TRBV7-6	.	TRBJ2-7	CASSLGAGSYEQYF	TGTGCCAGCAGCTTAGGAGCAGGATCCTACGAGCAGTACTTC
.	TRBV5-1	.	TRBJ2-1	CASSSASGYSYNEQFF	TGCGCCAGCAGCTCAGCAAGCGGGTACTCCTACAATGAGCAGTTCTTC
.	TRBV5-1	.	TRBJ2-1	CASSVDSYSYNEQFF	TGCGCCAGCAGCGTGGACAGTTACTCCTACAATGAGCAGTTCTTC
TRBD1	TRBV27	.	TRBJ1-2	CASGRDRGYTF	TGTGCCAGCGGCCGGGACAGAGGCTACACCTTC
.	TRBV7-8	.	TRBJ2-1	CASSLARGSREQFF	TGTGCCAGCAGCTTAGCGAGGGGTAGTCGTGAGCAGTTCTTC
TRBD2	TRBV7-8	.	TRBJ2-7	CASSLGPYSGSPSYEQYF	TGTGCCAGCAGCTTAGGACCATATAGCGGGAGTCCCTCCTACGAGCAGTACTTC
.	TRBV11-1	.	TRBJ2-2	CASSLSTGLGTGELFF	TGTGCCAGCAGCCTATCGACAGGATTGGGGACCGGGGAGCTGTTTTTT
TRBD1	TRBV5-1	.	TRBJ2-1	CASSVDRVAYNEQFF	TGCGCCAGCAGCGTCGACAGGGTGGCTTACAATGAGCAGTTCTTC
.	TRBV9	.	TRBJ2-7	CASSVGMDGYEQYF	TGTGCCAGCAGCGTAGGAATGGATGGGTACGAGCAGTACTTC
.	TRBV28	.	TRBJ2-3	CASSSFPDTQYF	TGTGCCAGCAGTTCTTTTCCGGATACGCAGTATTTT
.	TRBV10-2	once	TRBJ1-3	CASSGAGRGSGNTIYF	TGCGCCAGCAGTGGGGCAGGCCGGGGCTCTGGAAACACCATATATTTT
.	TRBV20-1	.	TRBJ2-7	CSARPSREQYF	TGCAGTGCTAGACCTAGCCGCGAGCAGTACTTC
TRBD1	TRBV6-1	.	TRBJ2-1	CASSEMTGTGTYNEQFF	TGTGCCAGCAGTGAAATGACCGGGACAGGGACCTACAATGAGCAGTTCTTC
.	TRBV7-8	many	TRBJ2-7	CASSLVAGSYEQYF	TGTGCCAGCAGCTTAGTGGCAGGGTCCTACGAGCAGTACTTC
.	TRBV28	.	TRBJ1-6	CANSDSLNSPLHF	TGTGCCAACTCGGACAGCTTAAATTCACCCCTCCACTTT
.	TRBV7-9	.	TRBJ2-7	CASSLEGGPYEQYF	TGTGCCAGCAGCTTAGAAGGAGGCCCCTACGAGCAGTACTTC
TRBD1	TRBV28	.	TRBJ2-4	CASSPLDRDGPIQYF	TGTGCCAGCAGCCCTCTCGACAGGGATGGTCCTATTCAGTACTTC
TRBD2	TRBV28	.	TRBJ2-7	CASSLLTSGSPSMGEQYF	TGTGCCAGCAGTTTACTGACTAGCGGGAGCCCTAGTATGGGCGAGCAGTACTTC
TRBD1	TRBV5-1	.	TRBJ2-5	CASSLLTGGEETQYF	TGCGCCAGCAGCTTGCTGACAGGGGGCGAGGAGACCCAGTACTTC